This T cell receptor beta chain is drawn from a study of blood T cell repertoires in COVID-19. Sequencing used immunoSEQ multiplex PCR; TCRdb keeps in-frame clones, though not all of them. This sample has under 300,000 clones, with under 90% found just once. There are 12 residues in the CDR3. Germline V gives CDR1 MDHEN, CDR2 SYDVKM. V was trimmed by 6 bases and J by 9 bases, leaving 12 bases between them. Sequencing used PBMCs or T cells enriched from blood (not recorded which). The receptor's source is a woman aged 60-75 years who had recovered from COVID-19. This sequence joins TRBV28 and TRBJ1-5; no clear D gene. The CDR3 sequence: CASSLPRSPQHF. The CDR3 region has the DNA TGTGCCAGCAGCCTCCCCAGGTCGCCCCAGCATTTT.